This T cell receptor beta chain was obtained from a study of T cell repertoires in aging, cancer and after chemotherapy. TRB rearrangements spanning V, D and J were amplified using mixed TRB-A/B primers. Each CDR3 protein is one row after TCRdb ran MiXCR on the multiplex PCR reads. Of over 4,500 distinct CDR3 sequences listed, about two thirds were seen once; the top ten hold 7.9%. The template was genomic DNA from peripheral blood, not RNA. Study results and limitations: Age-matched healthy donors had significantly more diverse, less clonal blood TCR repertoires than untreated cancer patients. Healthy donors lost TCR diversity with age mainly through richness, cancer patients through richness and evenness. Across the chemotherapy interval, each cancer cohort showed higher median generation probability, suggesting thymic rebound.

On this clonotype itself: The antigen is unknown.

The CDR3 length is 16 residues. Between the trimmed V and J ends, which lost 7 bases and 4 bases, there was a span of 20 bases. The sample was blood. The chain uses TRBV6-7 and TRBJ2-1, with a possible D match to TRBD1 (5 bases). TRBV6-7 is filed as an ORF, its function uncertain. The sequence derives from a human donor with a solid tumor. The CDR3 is CASISGIYPGYNEQFF. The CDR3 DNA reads TGTGCCAGCATCTCAGGGATCTATCCAGGGTACAATGAGCAGTTCTTC.